The subject of this entry is one T cell receptor beta chain. Antigen: not known. This entry belongs to a study of T cell responses to AZD1222 COVID-19 vaccine. Overall study findings and caveats: Across spike, vaccine-associated CD4 TCRs were found, dominant at 160-218 and 743-854. Spike-specific TCR breadth and depth rose after two AZD1222 doses. Baseline seropositivity occurred in only six AZD1222 recipients.

The data were produced by immunoSEQ multiplex PCR, yet TCRdb's version contains in-frame clones alone and is incomplete. The sample carries about 120,000 clones, just under 90% recorded once. Per germline, CDR1 ENHRY and CDR2 SYGVKD. The length of the CDR3 is 15 residues. Trimming removed 0 bases at V and 2 bases at J, with 10 bases between. This chain uses TRBV10-3 with TRBJ2-5; no firm D call. Sample: peripheral blood, taken on day 0 of AZD1222 vaccination. The clonotype was recovered from an adult in good health. The DNA for the CDR3 is TGTGCCATCAGTGAGTCTAAGGGCTGGCAAGAGACCCAGTACTTC. Protein: CAISESKGWQETQYF.